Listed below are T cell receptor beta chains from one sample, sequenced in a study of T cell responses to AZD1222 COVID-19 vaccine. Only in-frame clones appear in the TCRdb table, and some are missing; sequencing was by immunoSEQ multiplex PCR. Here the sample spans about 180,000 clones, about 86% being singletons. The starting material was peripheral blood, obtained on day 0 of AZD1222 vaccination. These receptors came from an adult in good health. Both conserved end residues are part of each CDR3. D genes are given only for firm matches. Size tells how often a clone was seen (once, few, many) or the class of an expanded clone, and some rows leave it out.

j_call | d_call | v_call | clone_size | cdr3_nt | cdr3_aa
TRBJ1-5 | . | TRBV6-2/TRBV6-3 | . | TGTGCCAGCAGCCGTTTGGGCGATTATAGCAATCAGCCCCAGCATTTT | CASSRLGDYSNQPQHF
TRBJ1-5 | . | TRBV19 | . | TGTGCCAGTAGTCCCCACAGCGATCAGCCCCAGCATTTT | CASSPHSDQPQHF
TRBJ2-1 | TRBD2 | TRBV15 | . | TGTGCCACCAGCTCCCACCGGGGGAGGGGAGATGAGCAGTTCTTC | CATSSHRGRGDEQFF
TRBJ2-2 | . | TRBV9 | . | TGTGCCAGCAGCGTAGGCGGCACCGGGGAGCTGTTTTTT | CASSVGGTGELFF
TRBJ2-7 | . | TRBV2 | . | TGTGCCAGCACTGGCAGGGACTACGAGCAGTACTTC | CASTGRDYEQYF
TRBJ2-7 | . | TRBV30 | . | TGTGCCTGGAGCGACCCCCAGGGAGCCTACGAGCAGTACTTC | CAWSDPQGAYEQYF
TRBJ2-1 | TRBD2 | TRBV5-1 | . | TGCGCCAGCCAGAGGGGGCCTAGCGGGGAGAACAATGAGCAGTTCTTC | CASQRGPSGENNEQFF
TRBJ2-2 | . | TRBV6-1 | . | TGTGCCAGCAGTGACGCGGGGGCGGGCACCGGGGAGCTGTTTTTT | CASSDAGAGTGELFF
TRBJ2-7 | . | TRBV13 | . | TGTGCCAGCAGCTTTAGGGGATTCTACGAGCAGTACTTC | CASSFRGFYEQYF
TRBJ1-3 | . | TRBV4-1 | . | TGCGCCAGCAGCCAGTTAGTGGGGTCGGTTATCTCTGGAAACACCATATATTTT | CASSQLVGSVISGNTIYF
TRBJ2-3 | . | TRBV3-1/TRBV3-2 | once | TGTGCCAGCAGCCTAGGTAGCACAGATACGCAGTATTTT | CASSLGSTDTQYF
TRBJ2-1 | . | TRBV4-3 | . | TGCGCCAGCAGCCAAGAAGGCAGGGGGGAGGAGCAGTTCTTC | CASSQEGRGEEQFF
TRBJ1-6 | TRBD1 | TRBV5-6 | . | TGTGCCAGCAGCTTCGGGACAGGAGCTTATTCACCCCTCCACTTT | CASSFGTGAYSPLHF
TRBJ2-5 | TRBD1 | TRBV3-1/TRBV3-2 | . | TGTGCCAGCAGCCCTGGACAGGGGGCTGTGGCCCAGTACTTC | CASSPGQGAVAQYF
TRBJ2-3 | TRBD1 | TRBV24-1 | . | TGTGCCACCAGTGACCCGGCAGGGACAGGGGGACTCTCGCAGGATACGCAGTATTTT | CATSDPAGTGGLSQDTQYF
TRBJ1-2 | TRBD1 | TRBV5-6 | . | TGTGCCAGCAGCTTGGCAGGGGGCTTTGGCTACACCTTC | CASSLAGGFGYTF
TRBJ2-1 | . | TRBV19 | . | TGTGCCAGTAGACAGGGTTACAATGAGCAGTTCTTC | CASRQGYNEQFF
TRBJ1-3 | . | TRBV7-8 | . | TGTGCCAGCAGCTTAGCGAACATCCGGCGGGGGTATGGTGGAAACACCATATATTTT | CASSLANIRRGYGGNTIYF
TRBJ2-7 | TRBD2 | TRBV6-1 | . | TGTGCCAGCAGTGACCCGGCGGTAGCGGGCTCCTACGAGCAGTACTTC | CASSDPAVAGSYEQYF
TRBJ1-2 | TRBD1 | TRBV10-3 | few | TGTGCCATCTTCGGACAGGGGGCATCGGGCTACACCTTC | CAIFGQGASGYTF
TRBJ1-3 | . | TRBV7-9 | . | TGTGCCAGCAGTCCTAGCAGGGTTTCTGGAAACACCATATATTTT | CASSPSRVSGNTIYF
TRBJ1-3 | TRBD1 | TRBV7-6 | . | TGTGCCAGCAGCCCGCTCGCGACAGGGGCGGGAAACACCATATATTTT | CASSPLATGAGNTIYF
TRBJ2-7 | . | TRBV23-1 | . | TGCGCCAGCAGTCAATCGGATAGCGACGAGCAGTACTTC | CASSQSDSDEQYF
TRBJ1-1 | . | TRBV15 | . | TGTGCCACCAGCAGTGTTAGCACTGAAGCTTTCTTT | CATSSVSTEAFF
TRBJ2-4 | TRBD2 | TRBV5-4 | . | TGTGCCAGCAGTTTAGCGGGGATAAACATTCAGTACTTC | CASSLAGINIQYF
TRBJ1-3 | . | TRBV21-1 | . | TGTGCCAGCAGCAACCGGACAGGGGTCGGAAACACCATATATTTT | CASSNRTGVGNTIYF
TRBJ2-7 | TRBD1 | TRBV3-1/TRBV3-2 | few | TGTGCCAGCAGCCGACAGGGACCTTACGAGCAGTACTTC | CASSRQGPYEQYF
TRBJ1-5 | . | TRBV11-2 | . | TGTGCCAGCAGCTTAGATAGGGGGGATCAGCCCCAGCATTTT | CASSLDRGDQPQHF
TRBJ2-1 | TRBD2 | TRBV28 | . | TGTGCCAGCAGTTCCCGACTAGCGGGGTACAATGAGCAGTTCTTC | CASSSRLAGYNEQFF
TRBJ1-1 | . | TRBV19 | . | TGTGCCAGTAGTACTTCACAGGGAGCGCCCCTGAACACTGAAGCTTTCTTT | CASSTSQGAPLNTEAFF
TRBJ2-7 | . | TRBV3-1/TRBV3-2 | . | TGTGCCAGCAGCCAAGATCCCCACGGAGCCTACGAGCAGTACTTC | CASSQDPHGAYEQYF
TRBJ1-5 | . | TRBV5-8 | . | TGTGCCAGCAGCTATCTGGGTAGTTCTCAGCCCCAGCATTTT | CASSYLGSSQPQHF
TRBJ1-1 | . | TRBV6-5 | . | TGTGCCAGCAGTTTCTCGGGGAAAGCTTTCTTT | CASSFSGKAFF
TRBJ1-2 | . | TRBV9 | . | TGTGCCAGCAGCGAAGCAGACTATGGCTACACCTTC | CASSEADYGYTF
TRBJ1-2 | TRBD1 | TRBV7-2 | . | TGTGCCAGCAGCAGGGACAGGGCGTACGGCTACACCTTC | CASSRDRAYGYTF
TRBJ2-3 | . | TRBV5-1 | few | TGCGCCAGCAGCAATAGCGGCACAGATACGCAGTATTTT | CASSNSGTDTQYF
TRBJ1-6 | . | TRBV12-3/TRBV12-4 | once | TGTGCCAGCAGGATAGATAATTCACCCCTCCACTTT | CASRIDNSPLHF
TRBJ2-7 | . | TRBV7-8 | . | TGTGCCAGCAGCTTAGCGGGCTCGGGGAACGAGCAGTACTTC | CASSLAGSGNEQYF
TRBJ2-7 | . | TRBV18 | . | TGTGCCAGCTCACCAAGTGAGGGGCACGAGCAGTACTTC | CASSPSEGHEQYF
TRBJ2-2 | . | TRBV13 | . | TGTGCCAGCAGCCCGAGGGACGGGGAGCTGTTTTTT | CASSPRDGELFF
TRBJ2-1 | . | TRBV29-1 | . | TGCAGCGTTCAGGGTCTACCTTACAATGAGCAGTTCTTC | CSVQGLPYNEQFF